This TCR beta chain is drawn from a study of cytomegalovirus exposure and HLA in healthy donors. Profiled with immunoSEQ multiplex PCR; TCRdb holds only in-frame clones, not every one. The table has over 120,000 clones, roughly nine tenths seen once. The CDR3 extends over 15 amino acids. Germline V lookup: CDR1 PRHDT, CDR2 FYEKMQ (reference sequence). Trimming removed 4 bases at V and 1 base at J, with 13 bases between. The TCR comes from a woman aged 18-29 years in good health and CMV-seropositive. Specimen: PBMCs. V gene TRBV13 combines with J gene TRBJ1-1, with D maybe TRBD1 (6 bases). The CDR3 region has the DNA TGTGCCAGCAGCTCCTGGGACAAGGGGAACACTGAAGCTTTCTTT. Translated: CASSSWDKGNTEAFF.